Listed here are 22 T cell receptor beta chains from one sample, sequenced in a study of T-cell reconstitution after alpha-beta-depleted transplantation in children. Unique molecular identifiers were incorporated during preparation of the TCRbeta library. TCRdb itself ran the PCR reads through MiXCR, one entry per CDR3 protein. The sample has 500,000 to 650,000 distinct CDR3 sequences, 13% seen once. The input for sequencing was PBMCs, mostly from graft donor cells, taken 360 days after TCRalphabeta/CD19-depleted stem cell transplant. These receptors all stem from a male patient aged 10 to 17 who had a stem cell transplant for acute myeloid leukemia, so the T cells may come from the graft donor.

The J gene is TRBJ2-7, the V gene TRBV18, with 8 bases lining up with TRBD2. Germline values: CDR1 KGHSH, CDR2 LQKENI. Trimming at V came to 2 bases and at J to 1 base, leaving 4 bases not matched to a gene. The CDR3 contains 15 residues. For the CDR3, the DNA is TGTGCCAGCTCACCAAGAGCGGGAGCATCCTACGAGCAGTACTTC. It is translated as CASSPRAGASYEQYF.

Only a few counts were recorded for this clonotype. DNA of the CDR3: TGTGCCAGCAGCCTCAGGACTAGCCTAGATACGCAGTATTTT. Its translation: CASSLRTSLDTQYF. J is TRBJ2-3 and V is TRBV7-3, with TRBD2 identical over 8 bases. The length of the CDR3 is 14 residues. Germline-derived CDR1 and CDR2 are SGHTA and FQGTGA. The V segment lost 5 bases and the J segment 5 bases; nucleotides outside the gene matches: 6.

This clonotype has just a few counts. The V call is TRBV29-1, the J call TRBJ2-5, with D perhaps matching TRBD2 (5 bases). Trimming removed 2 bases at V and 5 bases at J, with 12 bases between. Germline assignment: CDR1 SQVTM and CDR2 ANQGSEA. The length of the CDR3 is 13 residues. CDR3 nucleotide sequence: TGCAGCGTTGAAAAGGCGCGGGCTGAGACCCAGTACTTC. It yields the protein CSVEKARAETQYF.

This clonotype was counted only a few times. The chain carries TRBV29-1 and TRBJ2-3; 9 bases fit TRBD1. V trimming: 2 bases; J trimming: 7 bases; junction bases outside the gene matches: 10. Germline loops: CDR1 SQVTM, CDR2 ANQGSEA. This CDR3 has 15 residues. CDR3 region: CSVETGQGNLNTQYF. CDR3 bases: TGCAGCGTTGAAACGGGACAGGGAAACTTAAATACGCAGTATTTT.

The genes are TRBV4-3 and TRBJ2-2; no reliable D call. The CDR3 is made up of 15 amino acids. Germline-derived CDR1 and CDR2 are LGHNA and YSLEER. Trimming stripped 1 base from V and 4 bases from J, with 10 bases between. The DNA for the CDR3 is TGCGCCAGCAGCCAAGCCCTCATTTCCACCGGGGAGCTGTTTTTT. Amino acids: CASSQALISTGELFF.

This clonotype was observed a few times. The V gene is TRBV7-9, the J gene TRBJ2-1; 9 bases match TRBD1. Germline CDR1 is SEHNR and CDR2 is FQNEAQ (reference sequence). V lost 3 bases, J lost 6 bases, and 3 bases stayed unmatched. The CDR3 totals 14 residues. CDR3 region: CASSFRDRANEQFF. The CDR3 bases are TGTGCCAGCAGCTTCCGGGACAGGGCCAATGAGCAGTTCTTC.

V gene TRBV28 combines with J gene TRBJ2-1; the D is unclear. V dropped 3 bases and J dropped 6 bases, with 12 bases sitting between them. The CDR3 is 14 amino acids. Looked up from germline, CDR1 is MDHEN and CDR2 is SYDVKM. The CDR3, as DNA: TGTGCCAGCAGTTTCGGACGGATACCCAATGAGCAGTTCTTC. Amino acid sequence: CASSFGRIPNEQFF.

This clonotype was counted many times. The rearrangement uses TRBV5-1 and TRBJ2-5; D is ambiguous. Germline V lookup: CDR1 SGHRS, CDR2 YFSETQ. V was cut by 0 bases and J by 1 base, with 7 bases left in between. The CDR3 sequence is 14 residues long. CDR3 protein: CASSLGALQETQYF. CDR3 DNA sequence: TGCGCCAGCAGCTTGGGGGCCCTCCAAGAGACCCAGTACTTC.

The rearrangement joins TRBV7-3 to TRBJ2-5; D possibly corresponds to TRBD2 (6 bases). The CDR3 spans 14 residues. The V end was cut by 5 bases, the J end by 3 bases, with 13 bases between. Germline V gene lookup returns CDR1 SGHTA and CDR2 FQGTGA. The CDR3 reads CASSPTTRKETQYF. CDR3 in DNA: TGTGCCAGCAGCCCAACGACTAGAAAAGAGACCCAGTACTTC.

This clonotype showed up just a few times. J is TRBJ2-1 and V is TRBV7-8; perhaps D is TRBD1 or TRBD2 (5 bases each). The germline CDR1 and CDR2 sequences are SGHVS and FQNEAQ. The CDR3 spans 15 residues. Trimming stripped 3 bases from V and 0 bases from J, with 9 bases between. The CDR3 sequence: CASSFRDPSYNEQFF. The CDR3 DNA sequence: TGTGCCAGCAGCTTCCGGGACCCCTCCTACAATGAGCAGTTCTTC.

This clonotype was detected only a few times. The V call is TRBV12-3 or TRBV12-4, the J call TRBJ2-1, with a possible D match to TRBD2 (6 bases). V shed 3 bases and J shed 5 bases, with 14 bases lying between them. The CDR3 consists of 15 residues. In DNA form, the CDR3 reads TGTGCCAGCAGTTTCGTCCGACTAGATCACAATGAGCAGTTCTTC. The encoded protein is CASSFVRLDHNEQFF.

This clonotype appeared many times. The CDR3 loop reads CSVSGTGGRDTGELFF. In DNA, the CDR3 is TGCAGCGTTTCCGGGACAGGGGGTCGGGACACCGGGGAGCTGTTTTTT. The rearrangement uses TRBV29-1 and TRBJ2-2, with TRBD1 identical over 11 bases. With V trimmed by 5 bases and J by 3 bases, 8 bases remained unmatched. CDR3 size: 16 residues. Germline V CDR1 and CDR2: SQVTM, ANQGSEA.

V gene TRBV7-2 combines with J gene TRBJ2-5; 7 bases map to TRBD2. CDR1 and CDR2 (germline): SGHTA, FQGNSA. The V gene end was trimmed by 0 bases and the J gene end by 5 bases; junction bases not matched to a gene: 6. CDR3 length: 15 amino acids. CDR3 residues: CASSLAGGLGETQYF. In nucleotides, the CDR3 is TGTGCCAGCAGCTTAGCGGGAGGGCTGGGGGAGACCCAGTACTTC.

This clonotype was counted between two and nine times. It is unclear where the CDR3 begins or ends on the DNA, so no DNA is shown, and the CDR3 is as TCRdb lists it. The chain employs TRBV20-1 and TRBJ2-5; the table gives TRBD1 as D, unverified against the DNA. Germline CDR1 is DFQATT and CDR2 is SNEGSKA (reference sequence). The CDR3 length is 13 residues, termini included. CDR3 in amino acids: CSPFFSGPETQYF.

The chain couples TRBV9 to TRBJ2-1; maybe TRBD1 (5 bases). The CDR3 is made up of 16 amino acids. The germline V gene has CDR1 SGDLS and CDR2 YYNGEE. V was clipped by 1 base and J by 11 bases, with 22 bases between them. Here the CDR3 reads CASSVTGHRASRKQFF. Written as DNA, the CDR3 is TGTGCCAGCAGCGTAACCGGACATCGGGCCTCAAGGAAGCAGTTCTTC.

The V call is TRBV4-3, the J call TRBJ2-7; 7 bases align to TRBD2. The CDR3 has 14 amino acids. The germline CDR1 and CDR2 sequences are LGHNA and YSLEER. Trimming took 0 bases from V and 6 from J; bases not matched to a gene: 5. The CDR3: CASSQDYGGFEQYF. CDR3 DNA sequence: TGCGCCAGCAGCCAAGATTACGGGGGGTTCGAGCAGTACTTC.

This clonotype was seen repeatedly, ten times or more. The chain links TRBV20-1 to TRBJ2-3, with 7 nucleotides matching TRBD1. CDR1 is DFQATT and CDR2 is SNEGSKA in the germline V gene (reference sequence). There are 13 residues in the CDR3. Germline trimming cut 5 bases from V and 1 base from J; bases unmatched to any gene: 3. The DNA of the CDR3 is TGCAGTGCTTCCGACAGGGGCACAGATACGCAGTATTTT. Encoded protein: CSASDRGTDTQYF.

The rearrangement links TRBV4-2 to TRBJ1-5; a weak D match, TRBD1 (6 bases). Germline V lookup: CDR1 LGHNA, CDR2 YNFKEQ. V was shortened by 2 bases and J by 6 bases, with 17 bases between the two germline ends. The CDR3 consists of 16 residues. CDR3 coding DNA: TGTGCCAGCAGCCAACTGGGCACAGGCAGGGGTCAGCCCCAGCATTTT. Protein: CASSQLGTGRGQPQHF.

The chain uses TRBV20-1 and TRBJ2-1; 13 bases are shared with TRBD2. The CDR3 runs 19 residues. The germline V gene has CDR1 DFQATT and CDR2 SNEGSKA (reference sequence). V shed 0 bases and J 4 bases; nucleotides not matched to a gene: 12. CDR3 sequence (DNA): TGCAGTGCTAGAGATTTACTAGCGGGAGGGGGTGTTAGGTACAATGAGCAGTTCTTC. Amino acid sequence: CSARDLLAGGGVRYNEQFF.

V is TRBV7-2 and J is TRBJ2-7, with 10 bases matching TRBD1. There are 15 residues in the CDR3. CDR1 and CDR2 (germline): SGHTA, FQGNSA. The ends lost 2 bases at V and 6 bases at J; junction bases unmatched: 7. Written as DNA, the CDR3 is TGTGCCAGCAGCTTAAGGACAGGGGGTCTCGTCGAGCAGTACTTC. Encoded protein: CASSLRTGGLVEQYF.

This chain links TRBV7-2 with TRBJ2-7; 12 bases map to TRBD2. The germline CDR1 and CDR2 sequences are SGHTA and FQGNSA. V dropped 4 bases and J dropped 2; count of bases not matched to a gene: 3. The CDR3 contains 15 residues. The CDR3 region has the DNA TGTGCCAGCAGCTACCTAGCGGGAGGGACCTACGAGCAGTACTTC. This sequence encodes CASSYLAGGTYEQYF.

This clonotype has a single count. The chain uses TRBV15 and TRBJ2-7; 7 bases agree with TRBD2. Germline trimming cut 0 bases from V and 2 bases from J; bases unmatched to any gene: 10. CDR1 and CDR2 (germline): LNHNV, YYDKDF (reference sequence). The CDR3 is made up of 17 amino acids. CDR3 amino acids: CATSRDSRAGTTYEQYF. Written as DNA, the CDR3 is TGTGCCACCAGCAGAGATTCGCGGGCAGGGACTACCTACGAGCAGTACTTC.